These 11 T cell receptor beta chains originate from one sample sequenced in a study of CD8+CD57+ T cells in acquired aplastic anemia. Only patients with CD8+CD57+ cell expansion on flow cytometry were chosen for sequencing. Researchers used genomic DNA as the template to profile TCR beta VDJ and CDR3. Each CDR3 protein is one row after TCRdb ran MiXCR on the reads. Found here are 100,000 to 150,000 distinct CDR3 sequences, over 30% of them singletons; the top ten hold around 2.7%. The sample comprised sorted CD4+, CD8+, or CD8+CD57+ T cells (not recorded which) from PBMCs. The receptors here all came from a human donor with aplastic anemia.

This clonotype was picked up a small number of times. The V gene is TRBV5-4, the J gene TRBJ1-2; possible D gene TRBD1, 5 bases. This CDR3 has 15 amino acids. The germline V and J ends were trimmed by 2 bases and 4 bases, with 15 bases remaining between them. CDR1 is SGHNT and CDR2 is YYREEE in the germline V gene (reference sequence). The CDR3 DNA sequence: TGTGCCAGCAGCTTTGGGGGAATACTATTCTATGGCTACACCTTC. Residues: CASSFGGILFYGYTF.

This chain links TRBV5-1 with TRBJ1-6; no clear D. Trimming took 0 bases from V and 5 from J, leaving 6 bases between them. The CDR3 length is 14 residues. Per the germline V gene, CDR1 is SGHRS and CDR2 is YFSETQ. This CDR3 is CASSLGRNNSPLHF. The CDR3 bases are TGCGCCAGCAGCTTGGGCAGAAATAATTCACCCCTCCACTTT.

The chain has TRBV15 and TRBJ1-2; D not certain. CDR1 is LNHNV and CDR2 is YYDKDF in the germline V gene (reference sequence). The CDR3 runs 12 residues. V lost 5 bases to trimming and J lost 5 bases, with 9 bases between them. The CDR3 is CATSSSGYGYTF. CDR3 nucleotides: TGTGCCACCAGCTCATCGGGGTATGGCTACACCTTC. Supplemented by reference TRBV15 and TRBJ1-2, the full variable domain reads DAMVIQNPRYQVTQFGKPVTLSCSQTLNHNVMYWYQQKSSQAPKLLFHYYDKDFNNEADTPDNFQSRRPNTSFCFLDIRSPGLGDTAMYLCATSSSGYGYTFGSGTRLTVV.

In this sample, this clonotype turned up many times. The V gene is TRBV11-2, the J gene TRBJ2-2, with D possibly TRBD1 on 6 matching bases. This CDR3 comprises 16 residues. V shed 4 bases and J shed 8 bases, with 20 bases lying between them. The germline CDR1 and CDR2 sequences are SGHAT and FQNNGV. CDR3: CASSSGTRAFEGELFF. The CDR3 DNA is TGTGCCAGCAGCTCCGGGACAAGGGCATTCGAGGGGGAGCTGTTTTTT.

The chain combines TRBV24-1 with TRBJ1-5; D may be TRBD1 (5 bases). V was pared by 9 bases and J by 5 bases, with 10 bases between. CDR3 length: 12 residues. Per the germline V gene, CDR1 is KGHDR and CDR2 is SFDVKD. CDR3 in amino acids: CATGLGDQPQHF. CDR3 nucleotides: TGTGCCACCGGGTTGGGGGATCAGCCCCAGCATTTT.

This clonotype was seen many times. The CDR3 here is CSVEVREGLNGAFF. CDR3 bases: TGCAGCGTTGAAGTCAGGGAAGGTTTGAATGGAGCTTTCTTT. The gene calls are TRBV29-1 and TRBJ1-1, with D possibly matching TRBD1 (5 bases). Germline V CDR1 and CDR2: SQVTM, ANQGSEA. This CDR3 region has 14 residues. Trimming stripped 1 base from V and 10 bases from J, with 19 bases between.

CDR3 sequence (DNA): TGTGCCAGCAGTATGACAGGGTTGGACACCGGGGAGCTGTTTTTT. Residues: CASSMTGLDTGELFF. This rearrangement joins TRBV6-2 or TRBV6-3 to TRBJ2-2; 7 positions match TRBD1. The CDR3 is 15 amino acids. Germline V gene data show CDR1 as MNHEY and CDR2 as SVGEGT. The V gene end was trimmed by 5 bases and the J gene end by 3 bases; junction bases not matched to a gene: 6.

The chain couples TRBV5-1 to TRBJ2-7, with D maybe TRBD2 (6 bases). CDR1 and CDR2 (germline): SGHRS, YFSETQ. Trimming cost V 0 bases and J 3 bases, with 13 bases left between them. CDR3 length: 15 amino acids. This CDR3 is CASSLAGGGGYEQYV. CDR3 sequence (DNA): TGCGCCAGCAGCTTGGCCGGGGGAGGAGGCTACGAGCAGTACGTC.

This clonotype was recorded many times. The chain links TRBV12-3 or TRBV12-4 to TRBJ1-4; D gene ambiguous. V was shortened by 6 bases and J by 8 bases, with 4 bases between the two germline ends. CDR3 size: 10 residues. The CDR3 reads CASRGEKLFF. In DNA form, the CDR3 reads TGTGCCAGCAGGGGGGAAAAACTGTTTTTT.

CDR3 loop: CATSRVQVNTEAFF. DNA of the CDR3: TGTGCCACCAGCAGAGTTCAGGTTAACACTGAAGCTTTCTTT. V usage is TRBV15 and J usage is TRBJ1-1; D is undetermined. The length of the CDR3 is 14 residues. V lost 1 base, J lost 2 bases, and 8 bases lay in between. Germline-derived CDR1 and CDR2 are LNHNV and YYDKDF (reference sequence).

This clonotype was recorded many times. This chain connects TRBV19 to TRBJ2-2, with 8 nucleotides matching TRBD1. This CDR3 is 16 amino acids long. CDR1 LNHDA and CDR2 SQIVND come from the germline V gene (reference sequence). V was clipped by 7 bases and J by 0 bases; unmatched bases: 7. CDR3 sequence reads: CASTRRTGPNTGELFF. CDR3 bases: TGTGCCAGTACTCGACGGACAGGGCCGAACACCGGGGAGCTGTTTTTT.